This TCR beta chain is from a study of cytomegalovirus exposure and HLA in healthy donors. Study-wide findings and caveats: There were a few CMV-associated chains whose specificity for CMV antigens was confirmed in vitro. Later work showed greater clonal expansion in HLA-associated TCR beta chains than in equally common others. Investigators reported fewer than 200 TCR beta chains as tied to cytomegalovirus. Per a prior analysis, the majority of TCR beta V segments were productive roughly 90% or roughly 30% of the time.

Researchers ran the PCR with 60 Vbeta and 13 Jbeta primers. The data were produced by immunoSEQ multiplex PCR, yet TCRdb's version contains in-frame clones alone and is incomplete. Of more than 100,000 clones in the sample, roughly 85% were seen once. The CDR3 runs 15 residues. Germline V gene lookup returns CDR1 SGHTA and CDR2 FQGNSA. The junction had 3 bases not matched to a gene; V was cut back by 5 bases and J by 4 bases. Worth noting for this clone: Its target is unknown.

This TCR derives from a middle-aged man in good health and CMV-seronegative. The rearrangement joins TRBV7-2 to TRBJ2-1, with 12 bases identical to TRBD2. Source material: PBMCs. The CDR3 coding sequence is TGTGCCAGCAGCCCCACTAGCGGGAGGTACAATGAGCAGTTCTTC. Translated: CASSPTSGRYNEQFF.